This TCR beta chain is drawn from a study of cytomegalovirus exposure and HLA in healthy donors. Trimming stripped 0 bases from V and 4 bases from J, with 14 bases between. Germline CDR1 and CDR2: SGHRS and YFSETQ. This CDR3 has 16 amino acids. The study ran its PCR with 60 Vbeta and 13 Jbeta primers. Here immunoSEQ multiplex PCR was the method, and the copy in TCRdb shows in-frame clones only, minus some. Of around 140,000 clones detected, 60% to 85% appear once; the ten largest clones hold about 6.4%. The study, taken as a whole, reports: Some V segments could not be told apart, so they were left out, TRBV6-2 and TRBV6-3 among them.

This clone was observed a single time. Its antigen is not identified. Material for sequencing was PBMCs. The source of this sequence is a man between 25 and 39 years old in good health and CMV-seronegative. The chain couples TRBV5-1 to TRBJ1-3; possible D gene TRBD1, 5 bases. CDR3 region: CASSLAPATAGNTIYF. CDR3 nucleotides: TGCGCCAGCAGCTTGGCCCCAGCGACAGCAGGAAACACCATATATTTT.